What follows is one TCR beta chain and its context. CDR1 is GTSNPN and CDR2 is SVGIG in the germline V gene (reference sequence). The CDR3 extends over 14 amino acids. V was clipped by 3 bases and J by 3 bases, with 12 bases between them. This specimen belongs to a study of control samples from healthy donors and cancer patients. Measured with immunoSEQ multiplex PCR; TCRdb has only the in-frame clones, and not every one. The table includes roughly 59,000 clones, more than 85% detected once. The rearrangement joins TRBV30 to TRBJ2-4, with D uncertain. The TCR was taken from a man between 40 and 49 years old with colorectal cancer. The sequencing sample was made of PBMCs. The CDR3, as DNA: TGTGCCTGGAGCGCTACTGCCGGCAAAAACATTCAGTACTTC. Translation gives CAWSATAGKNIQYF.